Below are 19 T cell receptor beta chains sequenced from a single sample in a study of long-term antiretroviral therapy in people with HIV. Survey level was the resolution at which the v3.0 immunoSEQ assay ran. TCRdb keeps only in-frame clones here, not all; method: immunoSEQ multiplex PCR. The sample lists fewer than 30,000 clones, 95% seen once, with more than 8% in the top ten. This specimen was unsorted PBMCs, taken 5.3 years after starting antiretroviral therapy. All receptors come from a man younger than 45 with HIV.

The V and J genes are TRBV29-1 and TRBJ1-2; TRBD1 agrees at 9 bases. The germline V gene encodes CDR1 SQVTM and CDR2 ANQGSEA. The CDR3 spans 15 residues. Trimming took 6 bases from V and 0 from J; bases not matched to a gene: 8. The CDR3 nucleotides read TGCAGCGTAGGAGGACAGGGGACCTCTAACTATGGCTACACCTTC. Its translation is CSVGGQGTSNYGYTF.

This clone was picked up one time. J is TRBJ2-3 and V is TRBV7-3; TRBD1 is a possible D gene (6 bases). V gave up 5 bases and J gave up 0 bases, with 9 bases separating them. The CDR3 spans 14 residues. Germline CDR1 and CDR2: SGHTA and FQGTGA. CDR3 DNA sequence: TGTGCCAGCAGCCGCGGACAGAGCACAGATACGCAGTATTTT. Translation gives CASSRGQSTDTQYF.

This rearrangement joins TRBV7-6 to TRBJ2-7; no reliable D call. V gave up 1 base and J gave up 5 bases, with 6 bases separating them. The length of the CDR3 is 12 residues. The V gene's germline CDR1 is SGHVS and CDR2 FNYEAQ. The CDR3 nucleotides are TGTGCCAGCAGCTTAGGCTTCGACGAGCAGTACTTC. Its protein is CASSLGFDEQYF.

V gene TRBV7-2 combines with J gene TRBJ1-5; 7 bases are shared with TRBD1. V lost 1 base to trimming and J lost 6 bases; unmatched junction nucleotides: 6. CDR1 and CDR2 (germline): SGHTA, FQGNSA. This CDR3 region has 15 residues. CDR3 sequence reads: CASSLVGQVGQPQHF. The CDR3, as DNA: TGTGCCAGCAGCTTAGTCGGACAGGTCGGTCAGCCCCAGCATTTT.

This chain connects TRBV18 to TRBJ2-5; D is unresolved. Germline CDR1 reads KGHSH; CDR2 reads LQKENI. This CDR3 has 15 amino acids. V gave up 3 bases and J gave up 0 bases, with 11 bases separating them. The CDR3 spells CASSPPGSYQETQYF. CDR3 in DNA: TGTGCCAGCTCACCCCCCGGTAGTTACCAAGAGACCCAGTACTTC.

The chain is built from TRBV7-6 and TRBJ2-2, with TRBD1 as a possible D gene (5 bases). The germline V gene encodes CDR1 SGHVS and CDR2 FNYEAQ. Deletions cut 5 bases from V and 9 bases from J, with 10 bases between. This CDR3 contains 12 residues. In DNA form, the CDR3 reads TGTGCCAGCAGCCTGAGACAGCGGGAGCTGTTTTTT. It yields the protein CASSLRQRELFF.

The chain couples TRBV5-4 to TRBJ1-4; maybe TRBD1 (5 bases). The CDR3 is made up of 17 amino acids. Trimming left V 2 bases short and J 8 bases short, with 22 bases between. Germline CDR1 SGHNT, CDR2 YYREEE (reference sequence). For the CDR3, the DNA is TGTGCCAGCAGCTTAAGTGGTATCGGGGGACCCACAGAAAAACTGTTTTTT. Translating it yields CASSLSGIGGPTEKLFF.

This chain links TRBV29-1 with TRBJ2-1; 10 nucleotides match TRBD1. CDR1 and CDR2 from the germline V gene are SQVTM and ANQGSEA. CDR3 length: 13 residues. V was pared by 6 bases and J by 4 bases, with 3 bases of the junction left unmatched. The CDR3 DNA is TGCAGCGTCCGGACAGGGGGTTACAATGAGCAGTTCTTC. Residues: CSVRTGGYNEQFF.

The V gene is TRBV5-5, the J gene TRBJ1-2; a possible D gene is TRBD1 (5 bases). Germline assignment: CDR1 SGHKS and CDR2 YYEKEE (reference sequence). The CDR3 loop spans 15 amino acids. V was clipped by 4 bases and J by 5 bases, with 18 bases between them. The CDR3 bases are TGTGCCAGCAGCCGGACGGCCCGGGGGAAATATGGCTACACCTTC. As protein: CASSRTARGKYGYTF.

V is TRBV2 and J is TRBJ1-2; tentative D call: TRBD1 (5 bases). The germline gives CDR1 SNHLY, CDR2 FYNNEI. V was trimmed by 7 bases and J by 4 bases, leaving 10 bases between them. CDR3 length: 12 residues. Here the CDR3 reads CASIRDGYGYTF. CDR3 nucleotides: TGTGCCAGCATCAGGGACGGCTATGGCTACACCTTC.

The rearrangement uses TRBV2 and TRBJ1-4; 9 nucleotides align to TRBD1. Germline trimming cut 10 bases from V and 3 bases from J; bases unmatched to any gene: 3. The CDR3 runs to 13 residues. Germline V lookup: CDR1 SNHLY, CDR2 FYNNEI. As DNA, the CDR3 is TGTGCCACCCACAGGGGGCCTAATGAAAAACTGTTTTTT. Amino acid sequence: CATHRGPNEKLFF.

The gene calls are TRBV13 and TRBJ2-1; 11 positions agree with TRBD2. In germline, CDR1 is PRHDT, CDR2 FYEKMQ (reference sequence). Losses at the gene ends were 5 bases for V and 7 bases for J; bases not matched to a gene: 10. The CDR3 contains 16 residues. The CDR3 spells CASSNSGRGGGNEQFF. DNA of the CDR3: TGTGCCAGCAGCAATAGCGGGAGGGGAGGTGGGAATGAGCAGTTCTTC.

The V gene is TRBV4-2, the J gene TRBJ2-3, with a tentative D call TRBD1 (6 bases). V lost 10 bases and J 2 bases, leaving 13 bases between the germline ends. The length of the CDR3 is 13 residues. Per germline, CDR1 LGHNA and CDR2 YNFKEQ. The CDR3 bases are TGTGCCACCGACCGGGACAACACAGATACGCAGTATTTT. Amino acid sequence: CATDRDNTDTQYF.

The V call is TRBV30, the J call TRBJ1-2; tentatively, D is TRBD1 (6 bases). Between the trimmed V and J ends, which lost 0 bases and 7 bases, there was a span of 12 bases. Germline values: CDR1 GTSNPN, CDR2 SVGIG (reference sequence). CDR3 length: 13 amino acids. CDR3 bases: TGTGCCTGGAGTGTTGTACAGGGTTCTGGCTACACCTTC. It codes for CAWSVVQGSGYTF.

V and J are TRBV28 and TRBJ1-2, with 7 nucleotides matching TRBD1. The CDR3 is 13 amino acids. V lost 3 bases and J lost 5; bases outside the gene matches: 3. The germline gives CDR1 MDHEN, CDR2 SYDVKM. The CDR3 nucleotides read TGTGCCAGCAGTTTGAGGGGGCTTTATGGCTACACCTTC. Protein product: CASSLRGLYGYTF.

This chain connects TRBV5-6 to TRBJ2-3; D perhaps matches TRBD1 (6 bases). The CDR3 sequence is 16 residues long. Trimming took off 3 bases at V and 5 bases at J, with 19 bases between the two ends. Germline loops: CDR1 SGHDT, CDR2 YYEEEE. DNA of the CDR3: TGTGCCAGCAGCTCATCCGGGACACCCTGGATAGATACGCAGTATTTT. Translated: CASSSSGTPWIDTQYF.

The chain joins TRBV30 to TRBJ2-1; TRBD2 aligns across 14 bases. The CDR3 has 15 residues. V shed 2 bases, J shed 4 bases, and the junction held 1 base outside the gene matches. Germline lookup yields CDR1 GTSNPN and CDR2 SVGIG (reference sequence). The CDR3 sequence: CAWSWTSGGYNEQFF. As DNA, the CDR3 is TGTGCCTGGAGTTGGACTAGCGGGGGGTACAATGAGCAGTTCTTC.

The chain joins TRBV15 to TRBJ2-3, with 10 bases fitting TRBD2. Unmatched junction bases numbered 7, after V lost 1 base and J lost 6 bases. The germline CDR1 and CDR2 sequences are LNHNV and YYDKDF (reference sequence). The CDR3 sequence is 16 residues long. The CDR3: CATSRVRTSGLDTQYF. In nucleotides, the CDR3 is TGTGCCACCAGCAGAGTTCGGACTAGCGGCTTGGATACGCAGTATTTT.

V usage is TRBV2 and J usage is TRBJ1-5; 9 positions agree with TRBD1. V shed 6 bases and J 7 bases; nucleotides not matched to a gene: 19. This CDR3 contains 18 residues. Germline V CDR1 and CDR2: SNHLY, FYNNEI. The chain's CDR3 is CASRSPGQGLHRGQPQHF. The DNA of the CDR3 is TGTGCCAGCAGGAGTCCGGGACAGGGTCTTCACCGAGGCCAGCCCCAGCATTTT.